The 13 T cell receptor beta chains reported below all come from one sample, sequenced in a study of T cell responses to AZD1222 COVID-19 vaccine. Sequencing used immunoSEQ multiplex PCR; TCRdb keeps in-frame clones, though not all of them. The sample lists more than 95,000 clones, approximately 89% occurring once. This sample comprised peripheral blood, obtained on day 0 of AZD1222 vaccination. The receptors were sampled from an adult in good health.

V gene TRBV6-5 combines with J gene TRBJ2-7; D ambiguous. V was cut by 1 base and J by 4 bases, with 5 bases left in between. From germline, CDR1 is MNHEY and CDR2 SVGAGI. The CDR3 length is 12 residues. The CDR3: CASSYFGYEQYF. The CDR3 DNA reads TGTGCCAGCAGTTACTTTGGATACGAGCAGTACTTC.

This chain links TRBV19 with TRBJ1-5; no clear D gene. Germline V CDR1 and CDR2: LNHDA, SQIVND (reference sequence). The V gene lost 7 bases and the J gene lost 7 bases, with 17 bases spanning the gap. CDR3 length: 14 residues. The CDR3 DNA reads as TGTGCCAGTACCCTAGGACGGGCTGCCCAGCCCCAGCATTTT. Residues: CASTLGRAAQPQHF.

The CDR3 sequence: CASSERMTDPYEQYF. The CDR3 DNA reads as TGTGCCAGCAGTGAACGGATGACAGATCCCTACGAGCAGTACTTC. The V call is TRBV6-1, the J call TRBJ2-7; TRBD1 is a possible D gene (5 bases). The CDR3 extends over 15 amino acids. V lost 2 bases and J lost 2, with 13 bases in between. Per the germline V gene, CDR1 is MNHNS and CDR2 is SASEGT.

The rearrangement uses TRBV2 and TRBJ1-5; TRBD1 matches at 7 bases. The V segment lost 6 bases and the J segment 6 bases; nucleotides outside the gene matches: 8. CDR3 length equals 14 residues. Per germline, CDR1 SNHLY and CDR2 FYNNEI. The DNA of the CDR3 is TGTGCCAGCAGCCTGGGACAGAACTCTCAGCCCCAGCATTTT. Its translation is CASSLGQNSQPQHF.

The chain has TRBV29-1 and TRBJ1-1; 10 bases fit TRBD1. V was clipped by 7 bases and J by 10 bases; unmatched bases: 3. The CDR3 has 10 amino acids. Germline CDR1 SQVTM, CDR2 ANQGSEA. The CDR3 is CSEGQGGAFF. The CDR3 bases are TGCAGCGAAGGACAGGGGGGAGCTTTCTTT.

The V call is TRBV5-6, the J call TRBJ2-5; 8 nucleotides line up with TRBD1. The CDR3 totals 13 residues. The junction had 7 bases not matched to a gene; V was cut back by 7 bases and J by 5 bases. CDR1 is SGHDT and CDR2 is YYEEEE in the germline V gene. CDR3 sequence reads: CASGQGARETQYF. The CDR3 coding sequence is TGTGCCAGCGGCCAGGGGGCACGGGAGACCCAGTACTTC.

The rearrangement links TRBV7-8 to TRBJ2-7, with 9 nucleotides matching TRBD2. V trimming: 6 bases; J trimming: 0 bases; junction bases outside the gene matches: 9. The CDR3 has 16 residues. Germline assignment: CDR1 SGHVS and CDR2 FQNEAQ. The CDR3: CASRGASGTPSYEQYF. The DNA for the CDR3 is TGTGCCAGCAGAGGGGCTAGCGGGACCCCCTCCTACGAGCAGTACTTC.

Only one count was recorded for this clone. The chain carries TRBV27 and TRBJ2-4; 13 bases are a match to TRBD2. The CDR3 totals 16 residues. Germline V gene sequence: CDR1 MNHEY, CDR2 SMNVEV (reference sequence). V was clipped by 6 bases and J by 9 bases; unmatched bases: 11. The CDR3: CASSLLAGGRSGIQYF. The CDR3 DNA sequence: TGTGCCAGCAGCCTACTAGCGGGGGGGCGTTCGGGCATTCAGTACTTC.

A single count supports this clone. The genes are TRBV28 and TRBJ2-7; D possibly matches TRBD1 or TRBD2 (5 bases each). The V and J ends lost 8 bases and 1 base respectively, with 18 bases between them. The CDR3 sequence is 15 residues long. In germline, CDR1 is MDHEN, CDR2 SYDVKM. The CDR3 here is CASATGWTPSYEQYF. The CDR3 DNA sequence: TGTGCCAGCGCCACAGGTTGGACTCCTTCCTACGAGCAGTACTTC.

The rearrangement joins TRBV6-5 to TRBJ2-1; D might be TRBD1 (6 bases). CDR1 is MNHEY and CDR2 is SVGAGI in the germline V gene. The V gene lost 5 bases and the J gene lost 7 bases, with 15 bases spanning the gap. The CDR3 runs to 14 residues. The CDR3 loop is CASSRDKDKNEQFF. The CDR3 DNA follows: TGTGCCAGCAGTAGGGACAAGGACAAAAATGAGCAGTTCTTC.

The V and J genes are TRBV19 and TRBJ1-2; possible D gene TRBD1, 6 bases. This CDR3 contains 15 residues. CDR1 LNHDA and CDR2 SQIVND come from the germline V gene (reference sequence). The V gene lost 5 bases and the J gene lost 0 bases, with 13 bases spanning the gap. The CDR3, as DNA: TGTGCCAGTAGTCCCAAGACAGGAGCTAACTATGGCTACACCTTC. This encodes CASSPKTGANYGYTF.

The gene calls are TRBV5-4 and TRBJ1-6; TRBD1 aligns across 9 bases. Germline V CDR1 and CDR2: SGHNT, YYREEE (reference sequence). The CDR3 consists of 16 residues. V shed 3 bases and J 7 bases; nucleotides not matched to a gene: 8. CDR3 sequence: CASSSPGTGSNSPLHF. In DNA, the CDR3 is TGTGCCAGCAGCTCCCCCGGGACAGGGTCCAATTCACCCCTCCACTTT.

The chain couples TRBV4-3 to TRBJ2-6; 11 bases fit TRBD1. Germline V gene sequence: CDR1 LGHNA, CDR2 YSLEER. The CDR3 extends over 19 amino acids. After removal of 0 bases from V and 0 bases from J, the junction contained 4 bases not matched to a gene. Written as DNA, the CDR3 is TGCGCCAGCAGCCAAGAAGCAGGGACAGGGGGCTCTGGGGCCAACGTCCTGACTTTC. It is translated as CASSQEAGTGGSGANVLTF.